The rows below give T cell receptor beta chains drawn from one sample of a study of blood T cell repertoires in COVID-19. Data came from immunoSEQ multiplex PCR; TCRdb stores just in-frame clones and leaves some out. The sample contains about 430,000 clones, more than 80% of which appear only once. Specimen: PBMCs or T cells enriched from blood (not recorded which). All receptors derive from a man between 25 and 39 years old who had recovered from COVID-19. Each CDR3 is given with its conserved first and last residue. The order of the fields is V gene, D gene, J gene, CDR3 protein. D genes are given only for firm matches.

TRBV13,.,TRBJ1-4,CASSLATEGDLEKLFF
TRBV11-2,TRBD1,TRBJ1-5,CASSRQGGDQPQHF
TRBV7-9,.,TRBJ2-7,CASSFSAGASYEQYF
TRBV27,.,TRBJ1-3,CASSSSPGNTIYF
TRBV5-4,.,TRBJ2-2,CASSGTLNTGELFF
TRBV28,.,TRBJ1-4,CASRAATEELFF
TRBV5-6,TRBD1,TRBJ1-6,CASSYRTGGHNSPLHF
TRBV24-1,TRBD2,TRBJ2-7,CATSAGGGRGLADNYEQYF
TRBV24-1,.,TRBJ1-2,CATSDFERGGYTF
TRBV5-8,TRBD1,TRBJ1-6,CASSLITGASPLHF
TRBV6-5,.,TRBJ2-3,CASRLLTSTDTQYF
TRBV10-1,TRBD2,TRBJ2-1,CASSDSWTSGYYNEQFF
TRBV5-1,TRBD1,TRBJ2-3,CASSADREPTDTQYF
TRBV30,TRBD2,TRBJ2-6,CAWKGGRPGSGANVLTF
TRBV9,.,TRBJ1-1,CASSARQKPNTEAFF
TRBV5-1,TRBD1,TRBJ2-3,CASSLQGARTDTQYF
TRBV2,.,TRBJ2-7,CASREGRPYEQYF
TRBV3-1/TRBV3-2,.,TRBJ2-2,CASRLGVIGELFF
TRBV3-1/TRBV3-2,.,TRBJ1-2,CASSSTGTSYGYTF
TRBV10-2,TRBD1,TRBJ2-7,CASCRDRIPEQYF
TRBV6-1,.,TRBJ2-2,CASSERPWGPTGELFF
TRBV30,TRBD1,TRBJ1-5,CAWSRDSYSQPQHF
TRBV5-1,TRBD1,TRBJ2-1,CASSTGQGKNNEQFF
TRBV5-1,.,TRBJ2-6,CASSTSISGANVLTF
TRBV28,.,TRBJ2-3,CASSLGKTSGTDTQYF
TRBV24-1,.,TRBJ2-3,CATSAGTTDTQYF
TRBV4-1,.,TRBJ1-4,CASSQDLTGTTDVWEKLFF
TRBV10-2,TRBD2,TRBJ2-1,CASSDRNVRGRASGYDNEQFF
TRBV24-1,.,TRBJ2-3,CATSGDTPGTDTQYF
TRBV24-1,TRBD1,TRBJ2-7,CATNRTGSHEQYF
TRBV6-4,TRBD2,TRBJ2-2,CASSDSAGGNTGELFF
TRBV25-1,.,TRBJ1-6,CASSGSTGWHSPLHF
TRBV4-1,.,TRBJ1-1,CASSFGLLNTEAFF
TRBV18,TRBD2,TRBJ2-7,CASSPGLAGYEQYF
TRBV28,TRBD1,TRBJ1-6,CASSPGTVDSPLHF
TRBV6-4,TRBD2,TRBJ2-1,CASSRSGSRDEQFF
TRBV7-9,.,TRBJ2-7,CASSHDSYEQYF
TRBV5-1,TRBD1,TRBJ1-5,CASSLAGQGDQPQHF
TRBV11-2,.,TRBJ2-7,CASSLGPDSSYEQYF
TRBV9,TRBD1,TRBJ2-2,CASSRQPRTGGRQFANTGELFF
TRBV14,TRBD1,TRBJ1-2,CASSQGVPGQTYGYTF
TRBV3-1/TRBV3-2,.,TRBJ1-2,CASSLERVMGYTF
TRBV7-2,TRBD2,TRBJ2-1,CASSLGLAGSNEQFF
TRBV29-1,.,TRBJ2-2,CSVEEQDSNTGELFF
TRBV10-1,.,TRBJ1-5,CASSPGGEQPQHF
TRBV7-9,TRBD2,TRBJ2-1,CASSYQAGGTYNEQFF
TRBV7-3,.,TRBJ2-1,CASSPQGGEQFF